These 32 T cell receptor beta chains share one sample of origin, sequenced in a study of blood T cell repertoires in COVID-19. Here immunoSEQ multiplex PCR was the method, and the copy in TCRdb shows in-frame clones only, minus some. The sample yields 85,000 to 120,000 clones, about 85% seen once. Sequenced: peripheral blood. These receptors were taken from a man aged 50 to 60 with active COVID-19.

The chain recombines TRBV4-3 with TRBJ1-5, with TRBD1 matching over 7 bases. This CDR3 is built from 20 residues. After removal of 0 bases from V and 2 bases from J, the junction contained 16 bases not matched to a gene. The germline gives CDR1 LGHNA, CDR2 YSLEER. DNA for the CDR3: TGCGCCAGCAGCCAAGATGGGGCAGGTAGGGGGCCGGCGGGCAATCAGCCCCAGCATTTT. It yields the protein CASSQDGAGRGPAGNQPQHF.

This clone is categorized as medium-sized. The chain carries TRBV2 and TRBJ2-2; 11 positions agree with TRBD2. CDR3 length: 18 residues. Trimming at V came to 7 bases and at J to 4 bases, leaving 14 bases not matched to a gene. Germline CDR1 reads SNHLY; CDR2 reads FYNNEI. CDR3 DNA: TGTGCCAGCACTCCAGGAAGACTAGCGGGGTTAGGCACCGGGGAGCTGTTTTTT. Amino acid sequence: CASTPGRLAGLGTGELFF. The complete variable domain, with remaining parts taken from reference TRBV2 and TRBJ2-2, reads EPEVTQTPSHQVTQMGQEVILRCVPISNHLYFYWYRQILGQKVEFLVSFYNNEISEKSEIFDDQFSVERPDGSNFTLKIRSTKLEDSAMYFCASTPGRLAGLGTGELFFGEGSRLTVL.

As DNA, the CDR3 is TGTGCCAGCAGTTTTGACAGGAGCTCCTACAATGAGCAGTTCTTC. It is translated as CASSFDRSSYNEQFF. V is TRBV27 and J is TRBJ2-1; perhaps TRBD1 as D (6 bases). CDR1 is MNHEY, CDR2 SMNVEV, per germline (reference sequence). The V end was cut by 3 bases, the J end by 0 bases, with 9 bases between. The CDR3 runs to 15 residues.

The V call is TRBV19, the J call TRBJ1-1; D is possibly TRBD1 (6 bases). The length of the CDR3 is 13 residues. CDR1 is LNHDA, CDR2 SQIVND, per germline (reference sequence). V lost 9 bases and J 0 bases, leaving 11 bases between the germline ends. In DNA, the CDR3 is TGTGCCAGCCAACAGGGACTGAACACTGAAGCTTTCTTT. Translated, it gives CASQQGLNTEAFF.

This chain connects TRBV2 to TRBJ1-6; TRBD1 agrees at 8 bases. The CDR3 totals 20 residues. V was pared by 5 bases and J by 0 bases, with 15 bases of the junction left unmatched. Germline CDR1 and CDR2: SNHLY and FYNNEI. The CDR3 bases are TGTGCCAGCAGTTCTACCCAGGGGGGACAGGATCCCTCCTATAATTCACCCCTCCACTTT. This translates into CASSSTQGGQDPSYNSPLHF.

The chain has TRBV12-3 or TRBV12-4 and TRBJ1-1; the D gene is possibly TRBD1 (6 bases). This CDR3 comprises 13 residues. V was shortened by 6 bases and J by 7 bases, with 15 bases between the two germline ends. The chain's CDR3 is CASSYTTDSEAFF. CDR3 sequence (DNA): TGTGCCAGCAGCTATACTACGGACAGTGAAGCTTTCTTT.

V and J are TRBV7-8 and TRBJ1-6; a possible D gene is TRBD1 (5 bases). Deletions cut 8 bases from V and 7 bases from J, with 21 bases between. The CDR3 is made up of 16 amino acids. CDR1 SGHVS and CDR2 FQNEAQ come from the germline V gene. Written as DNA, the CDR3 is TGTGCCAGCCCGATAGGCCGGGGCGCGGGGAATTCACCCCTCCACTTT. Its translation: CASPIGRGAGNSPLHF.

This chain connects TRBV18 to TRBJ2-7; D is perhaps TRBD2 (6 bases). Trimming took 3 bases from V and 7 from J, leaving 13 bases between them. Looked up from germline, CDR1 is KGHSH and CDR2 is LQKENI. CDR3 length: 13 residues. This chain's CDR3 is CASSPPGGGEQYF. The CDR3 region has the DNA TGTGCCAGCTCACCCCCCGGCGGAGGGGAGCAGTACTTC.

The V call is TRBV7-2, the J call TRBJ2-2; D perhaps matches TRBD2 (7 bases). V lost 2 bases to trimming and J lost 6 bases, with 13 bases between them. Germline-derived CDR1 and CDR2 are SGHTA and FQGNSA. The CDR3 is made up of 15 amino acids. CDR3 amino acids: CASSLSLGGAGELFF. The CDR3 region has the DNA TGTGCCAGCAGCTTATCTTTAGGGGGGGCCGGGGAGCTGTTTTTT.

The V and J genes are TRBV7-9 and TRBJ1-6, with D possibly matching TRBD1 (5 bases). V shed 5 bases and J shed 7 bases, with 12 bases lying between them. This CDR3 comprises 14 residues. Per the germline V gene, CDR1 is SEHNR and CDR2 is FQNEAQ (reference sequence). The CDR3 here is CASSPLAGNSPLHF. DNA for the CDR3: TGTGCCAGCAGCCCCTTGGCAGGGAATTCACCCCTCCACTTT. Full variable domain (remainder filled in from reference TRBV7-9 and TRBJ1-6): DTGVSQNPRHKITKRGQNVTFRCDPISEHNRLYWYRQTLGQGPEFLTYFQNEAQLEKSRLLSDRFSAERPKGSFSTLEIQRTEQGDSAMYLCASSPLAGNSPLHFGNGTRLTVT.

This chain uses TRBV12-3 or TRBV12-4 with TRBJ2-1; the D gene is possibly TRBD2 (6 bases). Trimming stripped 4 bases from V and 10 bases from J, with 14 bases between. The CDR3 runs 13 residues. Here the CDR3 reads CASSSGTLREQFF. The CDR3 coding sequence is TGTGCCAGCAGTTCCGGGACTCTACGGGAGCAGTTCTTC.

This clone was detected once. V usage is TRBV6-6 and J usage is TRBJ2-1; TRBD2 aligns across 12 bases. Germline V lookup: CDR1 MNHNY, CDR2 SVGAGI (reference sequence). The CDR3 is 16 residues long. V shed 6 bases, J shed 8 bases, and the junction held 11 bases outside the gene matches. This CDR3 is CASRSSGGAGLYEQFF. The CDR3 DNA is TGTGCCAGCAGGTCTAGCGGGGGGGCCGGGTTATATGAGCAGTTCTTC.

V usage is TRBV6-5 and J usage is TRBJ1-5; 7 nucleotides agree with TRBD1. The CDR3 runs 15 residues. CDR1 MNHEY and CDR2 SVGAGI come from the germline V gene. The trim removed 6 bases at V and 10 bases at J, leaving 15 bases unmatched. The CDR3 nucleotides read TGTGCCAGCAGATGGGGGACAGTCCTCCTCGAACCCCAGCATTTT. As protein: CASRWGTVLLEPQHF.

The chain is built from TRBV4-1 and TRBJ1-6; TRBD1 agrees at 9 bases. The CDR3 spans 15 residues. The V gene end was trimmed by 4 bases and the J gene end by 5 bases; junction bases not matched to a gene: 3. Looked up from germline, CDR1 is MGHRA and CDR2 is YSYEKL. The CDR3 loop reads CASSLRDRDNSPLHF. DNA of the CDR3: TGCGCCAGCAGCCTCCGGGACAGGGATAATTCACCCCTCCACTTT.

The chain is built from TRBV7-3 and TRBJ2-1; TRBD2 agrees at 13 bases. CDR1 is SGHTA, CDR2 FQGTGA, per germline. This CDR3 contains 14 residues. V was pared by 8 bases and J by 8 bases, with 6 bases of the junction left unmatched. The CDR3 region has the DNA TGTGCCAGCGCACTAGCGGGGGGGCTGGATGAGCAGTTCTTC. Protein sequence: CASALAGGLDEQFF.

This chain joins TRBV30 and TRBJ1-1; no firm D call. The germline V gene encodes CDR1 GTSNPN and CDR2 SVGIG (reference sequence). Trimming shortened V by 3 bases and J by 2 bases, and 16 bases separated the two germline ends. CDR3 length equals 15 residues. DNA of the CDR3: TGTGCCTGGAGGGCAGCTAGAGCGGTAAACACTGAAGCTTTCTTT. Translated, it gives CAWRAARAVNTEAFF.

DNA of the CDR3: TGCAGCGTGGGCCGACAGGGGGCGCGTACTGAAGCTTTCTTT. Translating gives CSVGRQGARTEAFF. This sequence joins TRBV29-1 and TRBJ1-1; TRBD1 agrees at 10 bases. The CDR3 sequence is 14 residues long. V shed 6 bases and J 5 bases; nucleotides not matched to a gene: 9. Germline assignment: CDR1 SQVTM and CDR2 ANQGSEA.

The chain carries TRBV5-6 and TRBJ2-4; TRBD1 agrees at 9 bases. Germline values: CDR1 SGHDT, CDR2 YYEEEE. The CDR3 is 14 residues long. The junction had 1 base not matched to a gene; V was cut back by 5 bases and J by 1 base. The CDR3 DNA reads TGTGCCAGCAGTACAGGGGGCGCCAAAAACATTCAGTACTTC. It specifies CASSTGGAKNIQYF.

The chain carries TRBV5-1 and TRBJ2-7; 7 bases align to TRBD1. Germline CDR1 SGHRS, CDR2 YFSETQ. The V and J ends lost 0 bases and 2 bases, in that order; junction bases with no gene match: 2. There are 14 residues in the CDR3. The chain's CDR3 is CASSLGQGPYEQYF. The CDR3 DNA reads TGCGCCAGCAGCTTGGGACAGGGCCCCTACGAGCAGTACTTC.

The chain couples TRBV11-2 to TRBJ2-2, with 7 bases lining up with TRBD2. This CDR3 has 16 residues. Germline V gene lookup returns CDR1 SGHAT and CDR2 FQNNGV. V was clipped by 1 base and J by 0 bases; unmatched bases: 2. The CDR3 loop is CASSLGLASNTGELFF. CDR3 coding DNA: TGTGCCAGCAGCTTAGGACTAGCCTCGAACACCGGGGAGCTGTTTTTT.

The chain is built from TRBV9 and TRBJ2-3, with TRBD1 matching over 12 bases. The germline V gene has CDR1 SGDLS and CDR2 YYNGEE. V lost 3 bases to trimming and J lost 4 bases; unmatched junction nucleotides: 6. This CDR3 has 16 residues. CDR3 amino acids: CASSEPGQGASDTQYF. The CDR3 bases are TGTGCCAGCAGCGAACCGGGACAGGGGGCATCAGATACGCAGTATTTT.

This clone has a handful of counts. The gene calls are TRBV5-4 and TRBJ1-2; D ambiguous. Germline V lookup: CDR1 SGHNT, CDR2 YYREEE (reference sequence). This CDR3 is built from 13 residues. Trimming took 3 bases from V and 13 from J, leaving 19 bases between them. CDR3 sequence: CASSSLTGSPPTF. Here the CDR3 DNA reads TGTGCCAGCAGCTCCCTGACCGGGTCTCCTCCCACCTTC.

The genes are TRBV28 and TRBJ1-5; 10 bases are shared with TRBD1. The V gene's germline CDR1 is MDHEN and CDR2 SYDVKM. The CDR3 has 15 amino acids. V dropped 4 bases and J dropped 5; count of bases not matched to a gene: 5. CDR3 amino acids: CASSSGQGNHQPQHF. CDR3 DNA sequence: TGTGCCAGCAGTTCGGGACAGGGGAATCATCAGCCCCAGCATTTT.

The chain carries TRBV7-2 and TRBJ2-7; TRBD1 is a possible D gene (5 bases). This CDR3 has 15 residues. Germline V CDR1 and CDR2: SGHTA, FQGNSA. V was pared by 3 bases and J by 5 bases, with 17 bases between. The chain's CDR3 is CASSFLGQGLDEQYF. In nucleotides, the CDR3 is TGTGCCAGCAGCTTTTTAGGGCAGGGCTTGGACGAGCAGTACTTC. Together with reference TRBV7-2 and TRBJ2-7, the CDR3 gives the full variable domain: GAGVSQSPSNKVTEKGKDVELRCDPISGHTALYWYRQSLGQGLEFLIYFQGNSAPDKSGLPSDRFSAERTGGSVSTLTIQRTQQEDSAVYLCASSFLGQGLDEQYFGPGTRLTVT.

CDR3 in amino acids: CASSLGVTPSASIETQYF. CDR3 in DNA: TGTGCCAGCAGCTTAGGTGTCACTCCGTCGGCTAGCATAGAGACCCAGTACTTC. The genes are TRBV7-8 and TRBJ2-5, with D possibly TRBD2 on 5 matching bases. Germline values: CDR1 SGHVS, CDR2 FQNEAQ. This CDR3 is built from 18 residues. V shed 1 base and J shed 4 bases, with 22 bases lying between them.

This chain connects TRBV4-1 to TRBJ1-6, with D tentatively TRBD1 (6 bases). V lost 0 bases and J lost 9, with 9 bases in between. Germline CDR1 is MGHRA and CDR2 is YSYEKL. CDR3 length equals 14 residues. CDR3 coding DNA: TGCGCCAGCAGCCAAGACAGGGGTGTTTCACCCCTCCACTTT. Translating it yields CASSQDRGVSPLHF.

J is TRBJ1-1 and V is TRBV10-3, with D possibly TRBD1 on 5 matching bases. V shed 0 bases and J shed 1 base, with 12 bases lying between them. The CDR3 totals 16 residues. Germline loops: CDR1 ENHRY, CDR2 SYGVKD. The CDR3 region is CAISESFGGWNTEAFF. In DNA, the CDR3 is TGTGCCATCAGTGAGTCGTTCGGGGGGTGGAACACTGAAGCTTTCTTT.

A remark on this clone: At one of its ends the junction is not consistent with the germline gene, which may arise from a read error. The chain uses TRBV7-7 and TRBJ2-1, with TRBD2 as a possible D gene (7 bases). In germline, CDR1 is SSHAT, CDR2 FNYEAQ (reference sequence). The CDR3 is 15 residues long. CDR3 DNA: TGTGCTAGCAGCTTAGCCGGGGGGCCCTACAATGAGCAGTTCTTC. It encodes CASSLAGGPYNEQFF.

V gene TRBV7-2 combines with J gene TRBJ2-7, with a weak D call TRBD2 (5 bases). V lost 5 bases and J 5 bases, leaving 19 bases between the germline ends. Looked up from germline, CDR1 is SGHTA and CDR2 is FQGNSA. CDR3 size: 15 residues. CDR3 bases: TGTGCCAGCAGCCCCCGGAGGTCCCGTCCCCACGAGCAGTACTTC. This translates into CASSPRRSRPHEQYF.

The J gene is TRBJ1-2, the V gene TRBV6-5, with 12 bases matching TRBD1. Trimming removed 2 bases from V and 8 bases from J; junction bases left unmatched: 6. The CDR3 covers 15 residues. Germline V CDR1 and CDR2: MNHEY, SVGAGI. The CDR3 sequence is CASSYTSGTGGGYTF. The CDR3 DNA follows: TGTGCCAGCAGTTACACCTCCGGGACAGGGGGCGGCTACACCTTC.

This chain joins TRBV7-2 and TRBJ2-2, with D perhaps TRBD2 (5 bases). CDR1 SGHTA and CDR2 FQGNSA come from the germline V gene. The CDR3 has 16 amino acids. V was shortened by 4 bases and J by 0 bases, with 12 bases between the two germline ends. This CDR3 reads CASSYLGGANTGELFF. The CDR3 nucleotides are TGTGCCAGCAGCTACTTAGGAGGAGCGAACACCGGGGAGCTGTTTTTT.

V gene TRBV11-2 combines with J gene TRBJ1-1; 7 bases line up with TRBD1. With 6 bases clipped from V and 11 bases from J, the junction kept 6 bases outside the gene matches. The CDR3 sequence is 11 residues long. Germline V gene data show CDR1 as SGHAT and CDR2 as FQNNGV. CDR3 sequence reads: CASRTPGGAFF. The CDR3 DNA follows: TGTGCCAGCAGAACCCCAGGGGGTGCTTTCTTT.